This T cell receptor (beta chain) was obtained from a study of technical replicates of blood from a handful of donors. The V segment lost 3 bases and the J segment 4 bases; nucleotides outside the gene matches: 7. Germline V CDR1 and CDR2: LNHDA, SQIVND (reference sequence). The CDR3 runs to 15 residues. Sequencing was performed with immunoSEQ multiplex PCR; in TCRdb, only in-frame clones are kept and a portion is missing. The sample contains approximately 70,000 clones, roughly 92% of which appear only once. Only one count was recorded for this clone. V is TRBV19 and J is TRBJ2-7, with TRBD1 identical over 9 bases. The sample comprised T cells isolated from PBMCs. The receptor was isolated from a human donor in good health. In DNA form, the CDR3 reads TGTGCCAGTAGTATGGGTGGGACAGGGCATTACGAGCAGTACTTC. Its translation: CASSMGGTGHYEQYF.